This is a list of T cell receptor beta chains from one sample in a study of cytomegalovirus exposure and HLA in healthy donors. Sequenced by immunoSEQ multiplex PCR; TCRdb stores in-frame clones only, minus some. The repertoire includes about 170,000 clones, about 80% of them detected once, and approximately 1.5% sits in the top ten. The sequenced material came from PBMCs. These receptors were obtained from a girl aged 10-17 years in good health and CMV-seropositive. CDR3s include the opening cysteine and the closing phenylalanine or tryptophan. D genes are given only for firm matches. The size entry is marked missing in some rows and otherwise reads once, few, many or a size class.

-	TRBV5-1	TRBJ2-4	13	-	TGCGCCAGCAGCTTAAGCCCTGTGGACATTCAGTACTTC	CASSLSPVDIQYF
-	TRBV4-1	TRBJ2-2	15	-	TGCGCCAGCAGCCAAGGGGCAGGTTACACCGGGGAGCTGTTTTTT	CASSQGAGYTGELFF
-	TRBV9	TRBJ2-7	14	-	TGTGCCAGCAGCGTAGACAGTCTCTCCTACGAGCAGTACTTC	CASSVDSLSYEQYF
-	TRBV29-1	TRBJ2-5	13	-	TGCAGCGTTGACCGGGACAAAGAAGAGACCCAGTACTTC	CSVDRDKEETQYF
TRBD2	TRBV7-8	TRBJ2-7	15	-	TGTGCCAGCAGGCCGGCCGGGACTAGAGGCTCCGAGCAGTACTTC	CASRPAGTRGSEQYF
TRBD1	TRBV13	TRBJ1-1	15	few	TGTGCCAGCAGCTCCAGGGGGCACGGGAACACTGAAGCTTTCTTT	CASSSRGHGNTEAFF
-	TRBV7-9	TRBJ2-7	11	-	TGTTCCAGCAGCTCCAGCTACGAGCAGTACTTC	CSSSSSYEQYF
TRBD1	TRBV7-9	TRBJ1-3	18	few	TGTGCCAGCCTCACGACGAGCCGGGACAGGGGTTCAGGAAACACCATATATTTT	CASLTTSRDRGSGNTIYF
-	TRBV5-6	TRBJ1-1	14	few	TGTGCCAGCAGCTTAGAGGGTGGGAACACTGAAGCTTTCTTT	CASSLEGGNTEAFF
-	TRBV4-1	TRBJ1-2	15	-	TGCGCCAGCAGCCAAGAAGAAGGGGCCCACTATGGCTACACCTTC	CASSQEEGAHYGYTF
TRBD2	TRBV7-8	TRBJ2-1	17	-	TGTGCCAGCAGCCAATCACGCGGGGGGATCTCCTACAATGAGCAGTTCTTC	CASSQSRGGISYNEQFF
TRBD1	TRBV6-5	TRBJ1-2	15	-	TGTGCCAGCAGAAGAGACAGGGTGGGAGATGGTGGCTACACCTTC	CASRRDRVGDGGYTF
-	TRBV10-3	TRBJ2-1	13	-	TGTGCCATCAGTGAGTCGGTCGGGGTTGAGCAGTTCTTC	CAISESVGVEQFF
TRBD2	TRBV5-1	TRBJ2-3	17	-	TGCGCCAGCAGCTCCAGACTAGCGGGAGGGCCGGTGGATACGCAGTATTTT	CASSSRLAGGPVDTQYF
-	TRBV29-1	TRBJ1-2	11	-	TGCAGCGTTGAGTCCCTTGATGGCTACACCTTC	CSVESLDGYTF
-	TRBV28	TRBJ2-2	16	-	TGTGCCAGCAGTTTACCGGGGGAGGCACACTCCGGGGAGCTGTTTTTT	CASSLPGEAHSGELFF
-	TRBV15	TRBJ1-2	13	once	TGTGCCACCAGCATAACAGGGTCATCAGACTACACCTTC	CATSITGSSDYTF
-	TRBV7-2	TRBJ1-1	16	-	TGTGCCAGCACCTCCCCGCGAAGGACACCGAACACTGAAGCTTTCTTT	CASTSPRRTPNTEAFF
TRBD2	TRBV5-6	TRBJ2-7	14	-	TGTGCCAGCAGCTTTGGGACTACGACCTACGAGCAGTACTTC	CASSFGTTTYEQYF
-	TRBV10-1	TRBJ2-7	15	-	TGCGCCAGCAGTCCAGATTCCAGGGGAGACTACGAGCAGTACTTC	CASSPDSRGDYEQYF
TRBD2	TRBV9	TRBJ2-3	14	-	TGTGCCAGCGGGGGGGGTAGGAGCACAGATACGCAGTATTTT	CASGGGRSTDTQYF
-	TRBV28	TRBJ1-5	13	-	TGTGCCAGCAGTTTACCGGGGGATCAGCCCCAGCATTTT	CASSLPGDQPQHF
-	TRBV5-6	TRBJ1-5	16	-	TGTGCCAGCAGCTTGGGGGGACTACTGGGCAATCAGCCCCAGCATTTT	CASSLGGLLGNQPQHF
TRBD2	TRBV5-1	TRBJ2-1	15	-	TGCGCCAGCAGCTTTAGCGGGAGGCGGATGGATGAGCAGTTCTTC	CASSFSGRRMDEQFF
TRBD1	TRBV27	TRBJ2-7	13	-	TGTGCCAGCAGATACGGGACAGGTAGCGAGCAGTACTTC	CASRYGTGSEQYF
TRBD2	TRBV27	TRBJ2-1	13	-	TGTGCCAGCCGGGGGGTAGCTTACAATGAGCAGTTCTTC	CASRGVAYNEQFF
-	TRBV27	TRBJ1-1	12	-	TGTGCCAGCAGTTCAGGGTTTGGTGAAGCTTTCTTT	CASSSGFGEAFF
-	TRBV6-5	TRBJ1-2	15	-	TGTGCCAGCAGTTCGAGGCTTTTCTCGGTCTATGGCTACACCTTC	CASSSRLFSVYGYTF
-	TRBV7-9	TRBJ2-7	15	-	TGTGCCAGCAGCTTAGTACGTCAGGGACACTACGAGCAGTACTTC	CASSLVRQGHYEQYF
-	TRBV29-1	TRBJ2-5	14	-	TGCAGCATGGCCGACACAGGATACCAAGAGACCCAGTACTTC	CSMADTGYQETQYF
-	TRBV28	TRBJ1-1	18	-	TGTGCCAGCAGCCCGGTGGTGGGGGACTCCTGGATGAACACTGAAGCTTTCTTT	CASSPVVGDSWMNTEAFF
TRBD2	TRBV7-8	TRBJ2-3	19	-	TGTGCCAGCGGCTTAGCGGGGGGGCGGGACGATAAACATACAGATACGCAGTATTTT	CASGLAGGRDDKHTDTQYF
-	TRBV4-1	TRBJ1-2	15	-	TGCGCCAGCAGCCAACCAGGCAAGCCTGGCTATGGCTACACCTTC	CASSQPGKPGYGYTF
-	TRBV7-2	TRBJ1-5	13	-	TGTGCCAGCAGCTTACGCGGTAATCAGCCCCAGCATTTT	CASSLRGNQPQHF
TRBD1	TRBV6-1	TRBJ2-7	14	-	TGTGCCAGCTTACGGGACAGGGTAACCTACGAGCAGTACTTC	CASLRDRVTYEQYF
-	TRBV15	TRBJ1-4	15	once	TGTGCCACCAGCAGAGGGAGAGGGTTTTCGGAAAAACTGTTTTTT	CATSRGRGFSEKLFF
TRBD2	TRBV30	TRBJ2-7	12	-	TGTGCCTTTAAGCGGGGGACCTACGAGCAGTACTTC	CAFKRGTYEQYF
-	TRBV5-1	TRBJ2-3	15	-	TGCGCCAGCAGCTTGCCTCTTTTAAGCACAGATACGCAGTATTTT	CASSLPLLSTDTQYF
TRBD1	TRBV28	TRBJ1-2	15	few	TGTGCCAGCAGTTCACAGGGACAGGGTTGGTATGGCTACACCTTC	CASSSQGQGWYGYTF
TRBD2	TRBV5-1	TRBJ2-1	14	-	TGCGCCAGCAGCTCAGCGGGGGGCTACAATGAGCAGTTCTTC	CASSSAGGYNEQFF
TRBD1	TRBV4-1	TRBJ2-7	17	-	TGCGCCAGCAGCCAAGATCTGAGGACAGGGATCTCCTACGAGCAGTACTTC	CASSQDLRTGISYEQYF
TRBD2	TRBV7-2	TRBJ2-7	17	-	TGTGCCAGCAGCTTAGCTGCCCAAGCGGGGTACACCTACGAGCAGTACTTC	CASSLAAQAGYTYEQYF
TRBD2	TRBV5-4	TRBJ2-7	16	-	TGTGCCAGCAGCCCGACCATAGCGGGAGGGCCGAAGGGGCAGTACTTC	CASSPTIAGGPKGQYF
-	TRBV2	TRBJ2-1	13	-	TGTGCCAGCAGTGTCTCAGGGTACAATGAGCAGTTCTTC	CASSVSGYNEQFF
TRBD1	TRBV5-1	TRBJ2-2	15	-	TGCGCCATCAGACCACAGGGGGCTAACACCGGGGAGCTGTTTTTT	CAIRPQGANTGELFF
-	TRBV11-2	TRBJ2-3	13	-	TGTGCCAGCAGCTTAGCGGGCACAGATACGCAGTATTTT	CASSLAGTDTQYF
-	TRBV28	TRBJ2-7	16	-	TGTGCCAGCAGGGACCTACAGGGAATATCCTCCTACGAGCAGTACTTC	CASRDLQGISSYEQYF
TRBD2	TRBV4-3	TRBJ2-7	16	-	TGCGCCAGCAGCCCCCGACTAGCGGGGGAGGCCTACGAGCAGTACTTC	CASSPRLAGEAYEQYF
-	TRBV28	TRBJ2-7	17	-	TGTGCCAGCAGTTCGTTTACAGGGACCATTAGCTCCTACGAGCAGTACTTC	CASSSFTGTISSYEQYF
TRBD2	TRBV5-1	TRBJ2-1	15	-	TGCGCCAGCAGTTACGGCGGGGGGACCAACAATGAGCAGTTCTTC	CASSYGGGTNNEQFF
TRBD2	TRBV7-6	TRBJ2-7	15	-	TGTGCCAGCAGCTTTCGTCCGGGGGGTCTCTACGAGCAGTACTTC	CASSFRPGGLYEQYF
TRBD1	TRBV5-1	TRBJ1-1	14	-	TGCGCCAGCACTCCTGGGACAGGGGGCACTGAAGCTTTCTTT	CASTPGTGGTEAFF
TRBD2	TRBV5-1	TRBJ2-1	16	-	TGCGCCAGCAGCTTGGGGGCTAGCGGGGGGTACAATGAGCAGTTCTTC	CASSLGASGGYNEQFF
-	TRBV27	TRBJ1-1	14	once	TGTGCCAGCAGTTTGCGGGGGAAGTTCACTGAAGCTTTCTTT	CASSLRGKFTEAFF